This TCR beta chain stems from a study of blood T cells in healthy people across ages. Overall study findings and caveats: The study found more naive CD4+ cells and higher diversity in long-lived than aged donors.

V was shortened by 4 bases and J by 7 bases, with 10 bases between the two germline ends. Per germline, CDR1 LGHNA and CDR2 YSLEER. The CDR3 is made up of 12 amino acids. Details on this clonotype: What it binds is unknown.

Through a sample-barcoded 5' primer and a J-beta primer mix, a second PCR was run for about 6 to 11 cycles. Each CDR3 protein is one row after TCRdb ran MiXCR on the 5' RACE reads. The data show 1 million or so distinct CDR3 sequences, 20% to 25% seen once. A further study also used this sample, focusing on T cells of mothers and their children. That study reports: All extracted RNA went into cDNA synthesis, approximately 1.4 ug per 15 ul.

J is TRBJ1-2 and V is TRBV4-3, with a weak D call TRBD1 (6 bases). This TCR was recovered from a girl aged 2 to 9 in good health. Material for sequencing was blood. The chain's CDR3 is CASSREGGGYTF. CDR3 coding DNA: TGCGCCAGCAGCCGCGAAGGGGGTGGCTACACCTTC.